These 16 T cell receptor beta chains came from one sample sequenced in a study of T cell responses to AZD1222 COVID-19 vaccine. The data were produced by immunoSEQ multiplex PCR, yet TCRdb's version contains in-frame clones alone and is incomplete. The table shows roughly 130,000 clones, with approximately 83% occurring only once. The starting material was peripheral blood, obtained on day 0 of AZD1222 vaccination. These receptors were collected from an adult in good health.

Only one count was recorded for this clone. An end of the junction differs from the germline gene, which may be a read error. The chain couples TRBV29-1 to TRBJ2-5; D is perhaps TRBD2 (5 bases). This CDR3 comprises 14 residues. Germline CDR1 reads SQVTM; CDR2 reads ANQGSEA. The CDR3 coding sequence is TGCAGCGTAGCTGGACTCCGGGTGCAAGGGACCCAGTACTTC. This encodes CSVAGLRVQGTQYF.

The chain recombines TRBV30 with TRBJ1-4; 7 positions agree with TRBD1. Unmatched junction bases numbered 12, after V lost 2 bases and J lost 6 bases. The germline CDR1 and CDR2 sequences are GTSNPN and SVGIG (reference sequence). The CDR3 sequence is 16 residues long. In DNA, the CDR3 is TGTGCCTGGAGTATCACCCGGGACAGTATTTATGAAAAACTGTTTTTT. Its protein is CAWSITRDSIYEKLFF.

V and J are TRBV6-5 and TRBJ2-1, with TRBD2 identical over 7 bases. CDR1 MNHEY and CDR2 SVGAGI come from the germline V gene. V trimming: 3 bases; J trimming: 4 bases; junction bases outside the gene matches: 3. There are 14 residues in the CDR3. CDR3 loop: CASSYRGEYNEQFF. The CDR3 bases are TGTGCCAGCAGTTATCGGGGGGAATACAATGAGCAGTTCTTC.

The chain carries TRBV18 and TRBJ1-5, with D unresolved. Germline-derived CDR1 and CDR2 are KGHSH and LQKENI. The CDR3 is made up of 13 amino acids. Trimming took off 2 bases at V and 6 bases at J, with 8 bases between the two ends. CDR3 DNA sequence: TGTGCCAGCTCACCAGGGAAAGGTCAGCCCCAGCATTTT. Translation: CASSPGKGQPQHF.

This chain links TRBV7-9 with TRBJ2-2, with 8 bases fitting TRBD1. Per the germline V gene, CDR1 is SEHNR and CDR2 is FQNEAQ (reference sequence). This CDR3 is built from 15 residues. J was trimmed by 7 bases and V by 1 base; bases with no gene match: 5. In DNA form, the CDR3 reads TGTGCCAGCAGCTTAGTGACAGGGGTCGTCGGGGAGCTGTTTTTT. Translation: CASSLVTGVVGELFF.

The chain's CDR3 is CASSGLTGVNSEAFF. In DNA form, the CDR3 reads TGCGCCAGCAGCGGTCTGACAGGGGTGAATAGCGAAGCTTTCTTT. This rearrangement joins TRBV5-1 to TRBJ1-1, with 8 bases aligning to TRBD1. This CDR3 has 15 amino acids. CDR1 and CDR2 (germline): SGHRS, YFSETQ. V gave up 4 bases and J gave up 8 bases; unmatched junction bases: 13.

The V call is TRBV7-6, the J call TRBJ1-5, with no clear D. The CDR3 is made up of 15 amino acids. Between the trimmed V and J ends, which lost 5 bases and 0 bases, there was a span of 11 bases. The germline gives CDR1 SGHVS, CDR2 FNYEAQ. The CDR3 DNA reads TGTGCCAGCAGCCCACTCATATTTAGCAATCAGCCCCAGCATTTT. Translation: CASSPLIFSNQPQHF.

The chain links TRBV12-5 to TRBJ1-4, with D tentatively TRBD1 (5 bases). Germline V gene data show CDR1 as LGHNT and CDR2 as FRNRAP. The CDR3 totals 19 residues. The V end lost 2 bases, the J end lost 6 bases, and 25 bases lay between the germline ends. Here the CDR3 DNA reads TGTGCTAGTGGTTTGACGGACGGGGGACTGTTACGGTCGTATGAAAAACTGTTTTTT. This codes for CASGLTDGGLLRSYEKLFF.

The CDR3 region is CAISESKGSGGEQYF. The CDR3 DNA is TGTGCCATCAGTGAGTCGAAGGGGAGCGGGGGGGAGCAGTACTTC. The chain recombines TRBV10-3 with TRBJ2-7, with 9 bases identical to TRBD2. The trim removed 0 bases at V and 7 bases at J, leaving 7 bases unmatched. Germline V CDR1 and CDR2: ENHRY, SYGVKD. This CDR3 region has 15 residues.

J is TRBJ2-7 and V is TRBV14; D not certain. Trimming shortened V by 3 bases and J by 2 bases, and 8 bases separated the two germline ends. Germline V lookup: CDR1 SGHDN, CDR2 FVKESK. The CDR3 contains 13 residues. CDR3 bases: TGTGCCAGCAGCCAGACCGGAACCTACGAGCAGTACTTC. Residues: CASSQTGTYEQYF.

This clone was observed a single time. V usage is TRBV7-2 and J usage is TRBJ1-2, with TRBD1 identical over 8 bases. The germline V gene has CDR1 SGHTA and CDR2 FQGNSA. CDR3 size: 14 residues. With 3 bases clipped from V and 5 bases from J, the junction kept 5 bases outside the gene matches. In DNA, the CDR3 is TGTGCCAGCAGCTTTGGACAGGGAGTATATGGCTACACCTTC. Its protein is CASSFGQGVYGYTF.

The chain carries TRBV28 and TRBJ2-1; weak D call: TRBD2 (5 bases). Germline V lookup: CDR1 MDHEN, CDR2 SYDVKM. V lost 3 bases and J 6 bases, leaving 9 bases between the germline ends. The CDR3 is 13 amino acids. The CDR3 here is CASSFRGPNEQFF. The CDR3 DNA reads TGTGCCAGCAGTTTTCGAGGGCCCAATGAGCAGTTCTTC.

The chain is built from TRBV5-4 and TRBJ1-6, with D perhaps matching TRBD1 (5 bases). Germline loops: CDR1 SGHNT, CDR2 YYREEE (reference sequence). The germline V and J ends were trimmed by 3 bases and 10 bases, with 11 bases remaining between them. The CDR3 contains 13 residues. This chain's CDR3 is CASSWDGWSPLHF. CDR3 nucleotide sequence: TGTGCCAGCAGCTGGGACGGTTGGTCACCCCTCCACTTT.

The rearrangement links TRBV28 to TRBJ1-1, with D possibly matching TRBD1 (5 bases). This CDR3 has 15 amino acids. CDR1 MDHEN and CDR2 SYDVKM come from the germline V gene. Trimming took 4 bases from V and 0 from J, leaving 12 bases between them. CDR3 coding DNA: TGTGCCAGCAGTTCTCCAGGGTTAGTGAACACTGAAGCTTTCTTT. It translates to CASSSPGLVNTEAFF.

This chain uses TRBV4-1 with TRBJ2-5; D is undetermined. Germline V gene lookup returns CDR1 MGHRA and CDR2 YSYEKL. The CDR3 is made up of 14 amino acids. The ends were cut back, 4 bases at V and 4 bases at J, with 13 bases in the middle. This CDR3 is CASSPLGVGETQYF. The CDR3, as DNA: TGCGCCAGCAGCCCGTTGGGTGTTGGAGAGACCCAGTACTTC.

This rearrangement joins TRBV7-3 to TRBJ1-1; no firm D call. V lost 2 bases, J lost 4 bases, and 11 bases lay in between. CDR1 and CDR2 (germline): SGHTA, FQGTGA. This CDR3 comprises 14 residues. The CDR3 reads CASSLGSGGTEAFF. Here the CDR3 DNA reads TGTGCCAGCAGCTTAGGTTCAGGCGGCACTGAAGCTTTCTTT.